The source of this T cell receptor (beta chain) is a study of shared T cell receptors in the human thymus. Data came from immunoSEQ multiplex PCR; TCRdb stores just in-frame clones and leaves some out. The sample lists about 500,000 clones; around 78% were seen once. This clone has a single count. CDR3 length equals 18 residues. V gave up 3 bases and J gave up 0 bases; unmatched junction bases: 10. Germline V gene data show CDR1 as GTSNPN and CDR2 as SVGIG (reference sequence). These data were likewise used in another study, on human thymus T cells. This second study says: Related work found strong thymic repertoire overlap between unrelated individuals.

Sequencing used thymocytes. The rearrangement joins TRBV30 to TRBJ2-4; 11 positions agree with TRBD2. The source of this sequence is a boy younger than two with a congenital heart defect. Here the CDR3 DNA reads TGTGCCTGGAGCCGGACCCCCGGACTAGCGGGAGCCAAAAACATTCAGTACTTC. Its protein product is CAWSRTPGLAGAKNIQYF.